The 8 T cell receptor beta chains below were found in one sample sequenced in a study of OX40 agonist ivuxolimab in advanced cancers. Generated by immunoSEQ multiplex PCR, the TCRdb table keeps only in-frame clones and is missing some. This sample yields 77,000 or so clones, of which about nine tenths are seen a single time; roughly 0.37% belongs to the top ten. The sample was CD4+ or CD8+ T cells sorted from blood, taken in a trial of the OX40 agonist ivuxolimab. These receptors were obtained from an adult with an advanced solid tumor such as melanoma, head and neck, liver or kidney cancer.

The table lists this clone with a few counts. The chain joins TRBV6-4 to TRBJ1-4; D is undetermined. The CDR3 consists of 13 residues. Per the germline V gene, CDR1 is MRHNA and CDR2 is SNTAGT. V lost 3 bases and J lost 10, with 12 bases in between. The CDR3 loop is CASSEESGGKLFF. The CDR3 DNA reads TGTGCCAGCAGTGAGGAGTCAGGCGGAAAACTGTTTTTT.

The chain links TRBV30 to TRBJ2-7; TRBD1 agrees at 10 bases. This CDR3 is built from 13 residues. J lost 6 bases, V lost 2 bases, and 4 bases had no gene match. In germline, CDR1 is GTSNPN, CDR2 SVGIG (reference sequence). The CDR3 nucleotides are TGTGCCTGGAGTAGACAGGGGGCGGGCGAGCAGTACTTC. Amino acid sequence: CAWSRQGAGEQYF.

V and J are TRBV7-2 and TRBJ2-4; 8 nucleotides line up with TRBD2. The CDR3 covers 16 residues. The germline V gene encodes CDR1 SGHTA and CDR2 FQGNSA. J gave up 12 bases and V 1 base, and 14 bases lay outside the gene matches. The CDR3 spells CASSLVSIGGGQHQYF. The CDR3, as DNA: TGTGCCAGCAGCTTAGTGTCAATTGGCGGGGGGCAACATCAGTACTTC.

The genes are TRBV5-1 and TRBJ2-1, with TRBD2 identical over 10 bases. This CDR3 has 13 residues. After removal of 4 bases from V and 15 bases from J, the junction contained 10 bases not matched to a gene. Germline V gives CDR1 SGHRS, CDR2 YFSETQ. The CDR3 coding sequence is TGCGCCAGCAGCCCCGAAAGCGGGAGGGGCTGGTTCTTC. The encoded protein is CASSPESGRGWFF.

The chain joins TRBV4-1 to TRBJ2-7; D is perhaps TRBD1 (6 bases). Germline lookup yields CDR1 MGHRA and CDR2 YSYEKL. The CDR3 loop spans 14 amino acids. Trimming pared 1 base from V and 4 bases from J, leaving 11 bases between. The CDR3: CASSQGLRGYEQYF. CDR3 sequence (DNA): TGCGCCAGCAGCCAAGGACTCAGGGGATACGAGCAGTACTTC.

The chain links TRBV9 to TRBJ2-1; TRBD1 agrees at 10 bases. This CDR3 comprises 14 residues. Germline loops: CDR1 SGDLS, CDR2 YYNGEE. The V and J ends lost 3 bases and 7 bases, in that order; junction bases with no gene match: 4. CDR3 amino acids: CASSAGQGWNEQFF. The DNA for the CDR3 is TGTGCCAGCAGCGCGGGACAGGGGTGGAATGAGCAGTTCTTC.

The chain carries TRBV15 and TRBJ2-4; 10 nucleotides align to TRBD2. The CDR3 runs 16 residues. With 0 bases clipped from V and 3 bases from J, the junction kept 2 bases outside the gene matches. CDR1 and CDR2 (germline): LNHNV, YYDKDF (reference sequence). This CDR3 reads CATSRDASGGKNIQYF. In DNA form, the CDR3 reads TGTGCCACCAGCAGAGATGCTAGCGGGGGCAAAAACATTCAGTACTTC.

This rearrangement joins TRBV4-1 to TRBJ2-3, with TRBD2 matching over 9 bases. Germline CDR1 reads MGHRA; CDR2 reads YSYEKL. The CDR3 spans 15 residues. J gave up 7 bases and V 6 bases, and 11 bases lay outside the gene matches. The CDR3 spells CASRESGGTANTQYF. The CDR3 coding sequence is TGCGCCAGCAGGGAAAGCGGGGGGACCGCGAATACGCAGTATTTT.